This T cell receptor beta chain was sequenced during a study of blood T cells in healthy people across ages. The authors ran a second PCR of 7 to 11 cycles using a sample-barcoded 5' primer and a J-beta primer mix. TCRdb reanalysed the 5' RACE reads using MiXCR and keeps one entry per CDR3 protein. This table holds about 1 million distinct CDR3 sequences, more than 40% found once. Study results and caveats: It was not possible, with unsorted PBMCs, to conclusively compare naive and antigen-experienced cells.

Healthy Caucasians from Russia aged roughly 6 to 95 served as donors. This clonotype came up a few times. Its antigen is undetermined. V was pared by 0 bases and J by 0 bases, with 2 bases of the junction left unmatched. Germline lookup yields CDR1 LGHDT and CDR2 YNNKEL (reference sequence). The CDR3 covers 15 residues. Source material: blood. This TCR was sampled from a woman aged 55-70 years in good health. The V gene is TRBV3-1, the J gene TRBJ2-7; TRBD2 aligns across 7 bases. Here the CDR3 DNA reads TGTGCCAGCAGCCAAGACCTAGCGGTCTCCTACGAGCAGTACTTC. This codes for CASSQDLAVSYEQYF.